This T cell receptor beta chain was observed in a study of blood T cell repertoires in COVID-19. This clone was observed once. Libraries were prepared by immunoSEQ multiplex PCR; TCRdb keeps only in-frame clonotypes and omits some of them. The sample contains 400,000 or so clones, over 75% of which appear only once. The germline V gene encodes CDR1 SGHKS and CDR2 YYEKEE (reference sequence). J was trimmed by 2 bases and V by 0 bases; bases with no gene match: 5. This CDR3 spans 16 amino acids. The chain has TRBV5-5 and TRBJ2-1, with 7 nucleotides matching TRBD2. The source is a man under 40 who had recovered from COVID-19. The source material was PBMCs or T cells enriched from blood (not recorded which). The CDR3 protein is CASSLEGLAAYNEQFF. DNA of the CDR3: TGTGCCAGCAGCTTGGAAGGGCTAGCGGCCTACAATGAGCAGTTCTTC. Full variable domain (outside the CDR3, taken from reference TRBV5-5 and TRBJ2-1): DAGVTQSPTHLIKTRGQQVTLRCSPISGHKSVSWYQQVLGQGPQFIFQYYEKEERGRGNFPDRFSARQFPNYSSELNVNALLLGDSALYLCASSLEGLAAYNEQFFGPGTRLTVL.